The source of this T cell receptor beta chain is a study of blood T cell repertoires in COVID-19. Across the study: Donors in the United States, Italy and Spain gave samples during acute or convalescent COVID-19. PBMCs, B-cell-depleted T cells, or T cells were the source of the cDNA or gDNA that made up the material.

In the authors' methods: Reference gene primer amplification gave estimated nucleated cell counts. TCRdb's copy holds only in-frame clones and misses some; the assay was immunoSEQ multiplex PCR. The V and J calls and clone size were taken over from that table, and D and trimming were inferred from the DNA. The table shows some 85,000 clones, with roughly 80% occurring only once. V was clipped by 4 bases and J by 5 bases, with 14 bases between them. CDR1 is LNHDA, CDR2 SQIVND, per germline (reference sequence). The CDR3 consists of 14 residues. The chain uses TRBV19 and TRBJ2-5; D is unclear. Sequenced input: peripheral blood. The sequence derives from a woman of 80 years or more with acute or convalescent COVID-19. The CDR3 is CASSTRFAEETQYF. DNA of the CDR3: TGTGCCAGTAGTACCCGATTTGCGGAGGAGACCCAGTACTTC.